A selection of T cell receptor beta chains follows, all from one sample in a study of cytomegalovirus exposure and HLA in healthy donors. Produced via immunoSEQ multiplex PCR; TCRdb's table is partial and in-frame only. The data contain about 170,000 clones, over 60% of them singletons. The specimen sequenced was PBMCs. Receptors originate from a woman between 45 and 65 years old in good health and CMV-seropositive. CDR3s include the opening cysteine and the closing phenylalanine or tryptophan. A D gene is named only where the DNA matches it firmly. A row's size may be missing; if present it is once, few, many or a size class.

V: TRBV19
D: NA
J: TRBJ1-6
size: few
DNA: TGTGCCAGTAGTCCCCAAACAGGGAATTCACCCCTCCACTTT
CDR3: CASSPQTGNSPLHF

V: TRBV15
D: TRBD1
J: TRBJ1-5
size: NA
DNA: TGTGCCACCAGCAGAGGGGACAGCTTATATCAGCCCCAGCATTTT
CDR3: CATSRGDSLYQPQHF

V: TRBV7-9
D: TRBD2
J: TRBJ2-3
size: once
DNA: TGTGCCAGCAGCCCCCGCTCTACTAGCGCCCTCACAGATACGCAGTATTTT
CDR3: CASSPRSTSALTDTQYF

V: TRBV2
D: NA
J: TRBJ2-5
size: NA
DNA: TGTGCCAGCAGTGATGAGGTAGACCACCCACTCCAAGAGACCCAGTACTTC
CDR3: CASSDEVDHPLQETQYF

V: TRBV5-1
D: NA
J: TRBJ1-4
size: once
DNA: TGCGCCAGCAGTTTTAATTGGGGGCTTCCGCTGTTTTTT
CDR3: CASSFNWGLPLFF

V: TRBV28
D: NA
J: TRBJ1-1
size: NA
DNA: TGTGCCAGCAGCCCCAGCAGGGCGGTCACTGAAGCTTTCTTT
CDR3: CASSPSRAVTEAFF

V: TRBV4-1
D: TRBD1
J: TRBJ1-6
size: NA
DNA: TGCGCCAGCAGCCAGCGGGACAGGGATGGTTCACCCCTCCACTTT
CDR3: CASSQRDRDGSPLHF

V: TRBV11-2
D: NA
J: TRBJ1-1
size: NA
DNA: TGTGCCAGCAGCTTAAGCGGGGGGCTGGGGACTGAAGCTTTCTTT
CDR3: CASSLSGGLGTEAFF

V: TRBV4-2
D: TRBD1
J: TRBJ1-1
size: once
DNA: TGTGCCAGCAGCCCTGGACAGGGGTCAAACACTGAAGCTTTCTTT
CDR3: CASSPGQGSNTEAFF

V: TRBV11-2
D: NA
J: TRBJ2-7
size: once
DNA: TGTGCCAGCAGCTTTCAGGGGTACGAGCAGTACTTC
CDR3: CASSFQGYEQYF

V: TRBV29-1
D: TRBD1
J: TRBJ2-2
size: NA
DNA: TGCAGCGTTGCCACAGGGGGCTGGGGCGGGGAGCTGTTTTTT
CDR3: CSVATGGWGGELFF

V: TRBV10-2
D: NA
J: TRBJ1-1
size: NA
DNA: TGCGCCAGCAGGTGGGCAGGTGGGGGGGACACTGAAGCTTTCTTT
CDR3: CASRWAGGGDTEAFF

V: TRBV5-1
D: TRBD2
J: TRBJ2-3
size: NA
DNA: TGCGCCAGCAGCTTGGATCCGGGGGGGGCAGATACGCAGTATTTT
CDR3: CASSLDPGGADTQYF

V: TRBV19
D: NA
J: TRBJ2-7
size: once
DNA: TGTGCCAGTAAGACGAGTCGAGGGCCTAGCGAGCAGTACTTC
CDR3: CASKTSRGPSEQYF

V: TRBV28
D: NA
J: TRBJ1-5
size: NA
DNA: TGTGCCAGCAGTTCTAGGCCCTCCAGAATCAGCAATCAGCCCCAGCATTTT
CDR3: CASSSRPSRISNQPQHF

V: TRBV2
D: NA
J: TRBJ1-1
size: NA
DNA: TGTGCCAGCAGTGGACACCCGAACACTGAAGCTTTCTTT
CDR3: CASSGHPNTEAFF

V: TRBV12-5
D: NA
J: TRBJ2-3
size: NA
DNA: TGTGCTAGTGGTGAGCGGCGGGAAGATACGCAGTATTTT
CDR3: CASGERREDTQYF

V: TRBV10-2
D: TRBD2
J: TRBJ2-3
size: NA
DNA: TGCGCCAGCAGTGAGGGGCTAGCGGGAGTCGGAGATACGCAGTATTTT
CDR3: CASSEGLAGVGDTQYF

V: TRBV2
D: TRBD1
J: TRBJ1-2
size: NA
DNA: TGTGCCAGCAGTCGAGGGACAGACTATGGCTACACCTTC
CDR3: CASSRGTDYGYTF

V: TRBV30
D: NA
J: TRBJ2-2
size: NA
DNA: TGTGCCTGGAGTGTAGGGGGTGGCGGGGAGCTGTTTTTT
CDR3: CAWSVGGGGELFF

V: TRBV27
D: NA
J: TRBJ1-3
size: NA
DNA: TGTGCCAGCAGTCGGGTCTCGGGGGGAAACACCATATATTTT
CDR3: CASSRVSGGNTIYF

V: TRBV2
D: TRBD1
J: TRBJ2-3
size: few
DNA: TGTGCCTCCAAGGGGGCCAGGGCCGGCACAGATACGCAGTATTTT
CDR3: CASKGARAGTDTQYF

V: TRBV18
D: NA
J: TRBJ2-3
size: NA
DNA: TGTGCCAGCTCTCTCGCCACGGCAGGTCAGACAGATACGCAGTATTTT
CDR3: CASSLATAGQTDTQYF

V: TRBV2
D: NA
J: TRBJ2-3
size: NA
DNA: TGTGCCAGCAAGGGCGGGATAGTCACAGATACGCAGTATTTT
CDR3: CASKGGIVTDTQYF

V: TRBV4-1
D: NA
J: TRBJ2-7
size: NA
DNA: TGCGCCAGCAGCCCATTCGACAGCCACTTCGAAGGCGAGCAGTACTTC
CDR3: CASSPFDSHFEGEQYF

V: TRBV7-2
D: NA
J: TRBJ2-7
size: NA
DNA: TGTGCCAGCAGCTTAGTACAGTCCTACGAGCAGTACTTC
CDR3: CASSLVQSYEQYF

V: TRBV6-1
D: NA
J: TRBJ2-1
size: NA
DNA: TGTGCCAGCAGCGGGAATGGGGTTTACAATGAGCAGTTCTTC
CDR3: CASSGNGVYNEQFF

V: TRBV11-2
D: TRBD1
J: TRBJ2-7
size: NA
DNA: TGTGCCAGCCGAAAACCGGGACAGGGGGTTTCTTCTGGGTCCTACGAGCAGTACTTC
CDR3: CASRKPGQGVSSGSYEQYF

V: TRBV9
D: NA
J: TRBJ2-7
size: NA
DNA: TGTGCCAGCAGCGTAGGGCCGGGGAGCTCCTACGAGCAGTACTTC
CDR3: CASSVGPGSSYEQYF

V: TRBV9
D: TRBD2
J: TRBJ2-3
size: once
DNA: TGTGCCAGCAGCGTAGGACAGCGGGAGTTCACAGATACGCAGTATTTT
CDR3: CASSVGQREFTDTQYF

V: TRBV2
D: TRBD1
J: TRBJ2-7
size: NA
DNA: TGTGCCAGCAGTGCACAGGGGATCTACGAGCAGTACTTC
CDR3: CASSAQGIYEQYF

V: TRBV2
D: TRBD2
J: TRBJ2-3
size: NA
DNA: TGTGCCAGCAGTCGCGGACTAGCGGGAGTTATAGATACGCAGTATTTT
CDR3: CASSRGLAGVIDTQYF

V: TRBV28
D: TRBD2
J: TRBJ2-7
size: once
DNA: TGTGCCAGCAGTTTACCGCCCCTTAGCGGGGGGGCCCAGTACGAGCAGTACTTC
CDR3: CASSLPPLSGGAQYEQYF

V: TRBV5-4
D: NA
J: TRBJ1-6
size: NA
DNA: TGTGCCAGCAGCTTGGGGTCCCCACAGGATAGCTCCTATAATTCACCCCTCCACTTT
CDR3: CASSLGSPQDSSYNSPLHF

V: TRBV4-1
D: NA
J: TRBJ1-5
size: NA
DNA: TGCGCCAGCAGCCAAGGTAGGGGGAGTTATCAGCCCCAGCATTTT
CDR3: CASSQGRGSYQPQHF